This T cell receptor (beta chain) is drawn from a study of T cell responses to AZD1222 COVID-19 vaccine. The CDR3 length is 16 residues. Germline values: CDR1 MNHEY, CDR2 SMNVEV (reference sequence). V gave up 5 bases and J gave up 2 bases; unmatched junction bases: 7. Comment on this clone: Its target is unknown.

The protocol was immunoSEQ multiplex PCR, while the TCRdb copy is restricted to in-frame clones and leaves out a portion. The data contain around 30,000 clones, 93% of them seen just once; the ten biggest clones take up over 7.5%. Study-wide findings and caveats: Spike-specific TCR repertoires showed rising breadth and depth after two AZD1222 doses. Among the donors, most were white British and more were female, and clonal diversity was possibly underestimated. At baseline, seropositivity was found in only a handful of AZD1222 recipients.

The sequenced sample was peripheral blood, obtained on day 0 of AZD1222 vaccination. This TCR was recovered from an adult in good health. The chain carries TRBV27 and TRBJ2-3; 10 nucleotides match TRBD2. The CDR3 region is CASSNLAGALTDTQYF. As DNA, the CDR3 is TGTGCCAGCAGTAACCTAGCGGGGGCCCTCACAGATACGCAGTATTTT.